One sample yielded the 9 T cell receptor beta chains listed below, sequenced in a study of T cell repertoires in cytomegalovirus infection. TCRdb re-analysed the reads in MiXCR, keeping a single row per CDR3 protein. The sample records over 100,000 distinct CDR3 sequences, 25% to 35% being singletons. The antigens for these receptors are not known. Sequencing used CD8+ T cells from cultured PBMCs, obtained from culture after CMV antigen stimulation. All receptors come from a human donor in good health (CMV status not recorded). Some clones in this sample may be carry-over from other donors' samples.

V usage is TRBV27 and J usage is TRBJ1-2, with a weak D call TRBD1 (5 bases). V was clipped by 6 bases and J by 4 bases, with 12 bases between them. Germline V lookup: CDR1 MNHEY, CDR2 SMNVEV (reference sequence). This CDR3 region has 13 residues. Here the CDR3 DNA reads TGTGCCAGCAGAAAACAAGGGACCTATGGCTACACCTTC. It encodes CASRKQGTYGYTF.

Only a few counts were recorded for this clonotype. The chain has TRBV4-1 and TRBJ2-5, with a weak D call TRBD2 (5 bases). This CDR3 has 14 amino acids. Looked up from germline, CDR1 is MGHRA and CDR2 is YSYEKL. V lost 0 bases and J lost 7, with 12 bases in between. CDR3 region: CASSQDSLAGTQYF. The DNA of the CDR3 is TGCGCCAGCAGCCAAGATTCCCTGGCGGGGACCCAGTACTTC.

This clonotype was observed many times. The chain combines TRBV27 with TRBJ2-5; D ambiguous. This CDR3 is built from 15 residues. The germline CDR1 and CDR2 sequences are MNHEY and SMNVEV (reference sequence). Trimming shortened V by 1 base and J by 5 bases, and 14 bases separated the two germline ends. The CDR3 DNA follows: TGTGCCAGCAGTTTATATATGGCGGATGGCGAGACCCAGTACTTC. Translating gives CASSLYMADGETQYF.

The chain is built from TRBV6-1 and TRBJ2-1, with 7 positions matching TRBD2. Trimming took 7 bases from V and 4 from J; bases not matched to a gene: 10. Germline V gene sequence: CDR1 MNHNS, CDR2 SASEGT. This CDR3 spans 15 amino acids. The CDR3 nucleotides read TGTGCCAGCACTCAAGGACTAGTTCTTTACAATGAGCAGTTCTTC. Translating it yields CASTQGLVLYNEQFF.

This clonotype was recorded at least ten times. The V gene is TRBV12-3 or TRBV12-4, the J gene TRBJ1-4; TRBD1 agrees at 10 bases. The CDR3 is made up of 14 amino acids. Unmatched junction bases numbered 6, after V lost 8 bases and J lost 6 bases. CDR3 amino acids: CASHPGTGDEKLFF. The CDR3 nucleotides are TGTGCCAGCCACCCCGGGACAGGGGATGAAAAACTGTTTTTT.

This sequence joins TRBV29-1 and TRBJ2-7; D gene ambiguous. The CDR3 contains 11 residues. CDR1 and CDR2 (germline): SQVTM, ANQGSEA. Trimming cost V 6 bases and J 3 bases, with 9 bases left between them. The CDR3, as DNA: TGCAGCGTCTCCACTTTCTACGAGCAGTACTTC. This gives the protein CSVSTFYEQYF.

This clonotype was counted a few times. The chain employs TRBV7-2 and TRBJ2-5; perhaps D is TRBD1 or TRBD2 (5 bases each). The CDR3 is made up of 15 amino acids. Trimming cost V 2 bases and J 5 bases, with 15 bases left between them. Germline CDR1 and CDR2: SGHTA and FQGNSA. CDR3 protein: CASSLSWGNGETQYF. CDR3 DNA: TGTGCCAGCAGCTTATCCTGGGGGAACGGGGAGACCCAGTACTTC.

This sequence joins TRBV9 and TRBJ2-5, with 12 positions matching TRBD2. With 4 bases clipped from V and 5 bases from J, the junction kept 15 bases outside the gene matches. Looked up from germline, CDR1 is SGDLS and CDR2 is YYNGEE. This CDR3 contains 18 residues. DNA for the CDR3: TGTGCCAGCAGCCCCGGGACTAGCGGGCCCGAACTAGGGGAGACCCAGTACTTC. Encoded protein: CASSPGTSGPELGETQYF.

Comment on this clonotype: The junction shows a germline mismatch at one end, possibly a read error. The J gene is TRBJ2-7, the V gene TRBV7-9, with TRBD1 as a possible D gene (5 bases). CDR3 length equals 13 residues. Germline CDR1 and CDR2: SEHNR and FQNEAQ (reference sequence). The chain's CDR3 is CASSLVTGDEQCF. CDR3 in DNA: TGCGCCAGCAGCTTAGTAACAGGAGACGAGCAGTGCTTC.